Sequencing of this T cell receptor beta chain was carried out in a study of cytotoxic CD8 clonotypes in ibrutinib-treated CLL. About the study: Overall, some 25 responses were partial and 2 complete; following median approximately 73 months, roughly 15 patients stayed remitted and some 12 progressed. Whole-study results and caveats: Public clonotypes were seen rarely and were contracted or stable on treatment. Baseline clonality exceeded age-matched healthy donors and tracked circulating CD8+ T-cell counts. Ibrutinib response saw clonality rise, and progression saw it return toward baseline.

Measured with immunoSEQ multiplex PCR; TCRdb has only the in-frame clones, and not every one. This sample has under 200,000 clones, with roughly 80% found just once. Turning to this clone: The antigen remains undetermined.

The CDR3 consists of 15 residues. CDR1 is LNHDA, CDR2 SQIVND, per germline (reference sequence). Trimming left V 2 bases short and J 1 base short, with 11 bases between. The TCR sequence derives from a human donor with chronic lymphocytic leukemia. The material was PBMCs, obtained after 12 months of ibrutinib treatment. This chain uses TRBV19 with TRBJ1-1, with D hard to call. The CDR3 is CASSIRRDWNTEAFF. The CDR3 region has the DNA TGTGCCAGTAGTATAAGGAGAGATTGGAACACTGAAGCTTTCTTT.